The rows below give T cell receptor beta chains drawn from one sample of a study of Ad26.COV2.S vaccination and SARS-CoV-2 variants. Using immunoSEQ multiplex PCR, the repertoire was profiled, and TCRdb retains in-frame clones only, with some absent. The data show about 350,000 clones, with approximately 86% seen just once and approximately 11% held by the top ten. The material sequenced was peripheral blood, taken in a trial of Ad26.COV2.S vaccine versus placebo. These receptors were obtained from a person between 18 and 59 years old who received the Ad26.COV2.S COVID-19 vaccine or a placebo. The CDR3 runs from the conserved cysteine through the conserved F or W. D genes are given only for firm matches. Only part of the rows carry a size: once, few, many, or a class if the clone is expanded.

v_gene: TRBV2; abundance: .; d_gene: TRBD2; j_gene: TRBJ2-1; CDR3nt: TGTGCCAGCAGCGATAACGGACTACTAGCCAGGGAGGGGCAGTTCTTC; CDR3aa: CASSDNGLLAREGQFF
v_gene: TRBV19; abundance: .; d_gene: .; j_gene: TRBJ1-6; CDR3nt: TGTGCCAGTACTATGACAGGTACAGGCTCACCCCTCCACTTT; CDR3aa: CASTMTGTGSPLHF
v_gene: TRBV29-1; abundance: few; d_gene: .; j_gene: TRBJ2-1; CDR3nt: TGCAGCGTTGGGGGAAATGAGCAGTTCTTC; CDR3aa: CSVGGNEQFF
v_gene: TRBV28; abundance: .; d_gene: .; j_gene: TRBJ1-5; CDR3nt: TGTGCCAGCCGCGGGGGGGGGTCATGGAATCAGCCCCAGCATTTT; CDR3aa: CASRGGGSWNQPQHF
v_gene: TRBV19; abundance: .; d_gene: .; j_gene: TRBJ1-6; CDR3nt: TGTGCCAGTAGTGCGCGGGCCGCTAATTCACCCCTCCACTTT; CDR3aa: CASSARAANSPLHF
v_gene: TRBV7-2; abundance: .; d_gene: TRBD1; j_gene: TRBJ1-6; CDR3nt: TGTGCCAGCAGCTCACGACAGGGTTCGTACTCACCCCTCCACTTT; CDR3aa: CASSSRQGSYSPLHF
v_gene: TRBV21-1; abundance: .; d_gene: .; j_gene: TRBJ1-2; CDR3nt: TGTGCCAGCAGCAAAGTGCCCGGGAACTATGGCTACACCTTC; CDR3aa: CASSKVPGNYGYTF
v_gene: TRBV11-2; abundance: .; d_gene: .; j_gene: TRBJ2-3; CDR3nt: TGTGCCAGCAGCCCTAGAGGCGGGGGCACAGATACGCAGTATTTT; CDR3aa: CASSPRGGGTDTQYF
v_gene: TRBV7-8; abundance: .; d_gene: TRBD1; j_gene: TRBJ2-7; CDR3nt: TGTGCCAGCACCCAGGGGGACGAGCAGTACTTC; CDR3aa: CASTQGDEQYF
v_gene: TRBV24-1; abundance: .; d_gene: TRBD2; j_gene: TRBJ2-3; CDR3nt: TGTGCCACCAGTCCGGGGGGGGTGGGGCAGTATTTT; CDR3aa: CATSPGGVGQYF
v_gene: TRBV24-1; abundance: .; d_gene: TRBD1; j_gene: TRBJ2-3; CDR3nt: TGTGCCACCAGTGATCCAACAGGGGATAGCACAGATACGCAGTATTTT; CDR3aa: CATSDPTGDSTDTQYF
v_gene: TRBV18; abundance: .; d_gene: .; j_gene: TRBJ2-5; CDR3nt: TGTGCCAGCTCACCGGTGGGGGAGCCAGAGACCCAGTACTTC; CDR3aa: CASSPVGEPETQYF
v_gene: TRBV4-1; abundance: once; d_gene: TRBD2; j_gene: TRBJ2-7; CDR3nt: TGCGCCAGCAGCCAAGGTGCTAGCGGCTACGAGCAGTACTTC; CDR3aa: CASSQGASGYEQYF
v_gene: TRBV12-3/TRBV12-4; abundance: .; d_gene: TRBD1; j_gene: TRBJ2-5; CDR3nt: TGTGCCAGCAGTTTGGGACAGGGAGAGACCCAGTACTTC; CDR3aa: CASSLGQGETQYF
v_gene: TRBV7-2; abundance: .; d_gene: .; j_gene: TRBJ1-1; CDR3nt: TGTGCCAGCAGCTCCCAGGGGACAGAAGCTTTCTTT; CDR3aa: CASSSQGTEAFF
v_gene: TRBV4-3; abundance: .; d_gene: .; j_gene: TRBJ2-7; CDR3nt: TGCGCCAGCAGCGAAGTGGCAGTCAACTCCTACGAGCAGTACTTC; CDR3aa: CASSEVAVNSYEQYF
v_gene: TRBV7-8; abundance: .; d_gene: .; j_gene: TRBJ1-1; CDR3nt: TGTGCCAGCAGAAAACGGGTCTCGAACACTGAAGCTTTCTTT; CDR3aa: CASRKRVSNTEAFF
v_gene: TRBV4-3; abundance: .; d_gene: TRBD1; j_gene: TRBJ2-1; CDR3nt: TGCGCCAGCAGCCGAGAAACGGGACAGAAGATCTCCTACAATGAGCAGTTCTTC; CDR3aa: CASSRETGQKISYNEQFF
v_gene: TRBV9; abundance: .; d_gene: .; j_gene: TRBJ1-3; CDR3nt: TGTGCCAGCAGCGTAGAATGGAGGTTAGGAAACACCATATATTTT; CDR3aa: CASSVEWRLGNTIYF
v_gene: TRBV29-1; abundance: .; d_gene: .; j_gene: TRBJ2-5; CDR3nt: TGCAGCGGTCGGGTCCGGGAGACCCAGTACTTC; CDR3aa: CSGRVRETQYF
v_gene: TRBV6-1; abundance: .; d_gene: .; j_gene: TRBJ2-7; CDR3nt: TGTGCCAGCAGTTTTTCTCCGGGACACCTATCCGAGCAGTACTTC; CDR3aa: CASSFSPGHLSEQYF
v_gene: TRBV18; abundance: .; d_gene: TRBD2; j_gene: TRBJ2-5; CDR3nt: TGTGCCAGCTCACCACCGGGACTAAGGACGGAGACCCAGTACTTC; CDR3aa: CASSPPGLRTETQYF
v_gene: TRBV19; abundance: .; d_gene: TRBD1; j_gene: TRBJ1-4; CDR3nt: TGTGCCAGTAGTACCACAGGGGGCAATGAAAAACTGTTTTTT; CDR3aa: CASSTTGGNEKLFF
v_gene: TRBV24-1; abundance: .; d_gene: .; j_gene: TRBJ2-7; CDR3nt: TGTGCCACCAGTGACTCATCAACAGGATACGGGCAGTACTTC; CDR3aa: CATSDSSTGYGQYF
v_gene: TRBV10-1; abundance: few; d_gene: TRBD1; j_gene: TRBJ1-2; CDR3nt: TGCGCCAGCAACCGACAGGGCCTATATGGCTACACCTTC; CDR3aa: CASNRQGLYGYTF
v_gene: TRBV2; abundance: .; d_gene: .; j_gene: TRBJ1-4; CDR3nt: TGTGCCAGCTCCACAGATGAAAAACTGTTTTTT; CDR3aa: CASSTDEKLFF
v_gene: TRBV5-1; abundance: .; d_gene: .; j_gene: TRBJ1-6; CDR3nt: TGCGCCAGCAGCTTGGTTTGGCCGTTTAATTCACCCCTCCACTTT; CDR3aa: CASSLVWPFNSPLHF
v_gene: TRBV13; abundance: .; d_gene: TRBD1; j_gene: TRBJ2-5; CDR3nt: TGTGCCAGCAGCTCGCCAGGGGGTAGTGTAGAGACCCAGTACTTC; CDR3aa: CASSSPGGSVETQYF
v_gene: TRBV19; abundance: .; d_gene: TRBD1; j_gene: TRBJ2-7; CDR3nt: TGTGCCAGTAGTAGCCGGGACAGAGGTAGTTACGAGCAGTACTTC; CDR3aa: CASSSRDRGSYEQYF
v_gene: TRBV5-1; abundance: .; d_gene: TRBD1; j_gene: TRBJ1-4; CDR3nt: TGCGCCAGCAGCGACCTCGGGACAGGGTTTAATGAAAAACTGTTTTTT; CDR3aa: CASSDLGTGFNEKLFF
v_gene: TRBV7-2; abundance: few; d_gene: .; j_gene: TRBJ2-7; CDR3nt: TGTGCCAGCAGCTTGGGGGGCGGGAACGAGCAGTACTTC; CDR3aa: CASSLGGGNEQYF
v_gene: TRBV6-5; abundance: once; d_gene: TRBD1; j_gene: TRBJ1-2; CDR3nt: TGTGCCAGCAGTTCGGGACAGGGGAACTATGGCTACACCTTC; CDR3aa: CASSSGQGNYGYTF
v_gene: TRBV4-2; abundance: .; d_gene: .; j_gene: TRBJ1-4; CDR3nt: TGTGCCAGCAGCTCTGGTAGGGGAGGCGAAAAACTGTTTTTT; CDR3aa: CASSSGRGGEKLFF
v_gene: TRBV6-2/TRBV6-3; abundance: .; d_gene: TRBD2; j_gene: TRBJ2-1; CDR3nt: TGTGCCAGCAGTTATCACCTAGCGGGGGGGCGTAGGAATGAGCAGTTCTTC; CDR3aa: CASSYHLAGGRRNEQFF
v_gene: TRBV29-1; abundance: .; d_gene: TRBD1; j_gene: TRBJ1-2; CDR3nt: TGCAGCGTAGGTCGGGACAGGGGATCCGCTGGCTACACCTTC; CDR3aa: CSVGRDRGSAGYTF
v_gene: TRBV23-1; abundance: .; d_gene: TRBD1; j_gene: TRBJ2-7; CDR3nt: TGCGCCACGGACAGGGACTCCTACGAGCAGTACTTC; CDR3aa: CATDRDSYEQYF
v_gene: TRBV5-1; abundance: few; d_gene: .; j_gene: TRBJ2-1; CDR3nt: TGCGCCAGCAGGTCAACCGGGGGTTACAATGAGCAGTTCTTC; CDR3aa: CASRSTGGYNEQFF
v_gene: TRBV5-6; abundance: once; d_gene: .; j_gene: TRBJ2-1; CDR3nt: TGTGCCAGCAGCTGGCTGGGCAACAATGAGCAGTTCTTC; CDR3aa: CASSWLGNNEQFF
v_gene: TRBV6-6; abundance: .; d_gene: .; j_gene: TRBJ2-4; CDR3nt: TGTGCCAGCAGTGGGACGTTAAACATTCAGTACTTC; CDR3aa: CASSGTLNIQYF
v_gene: TRBV12-3/TRBV12-4; abundance: .; d_gene: .; j_gene: TRBJ1-2; CDR3nt: TGTGCCAGCAGTTTAGGGGACGTTAATGGCTACACCTTC; CDR3aa: CASSLGDVNGYTF
v_gene: TRBV4-3; abundance: .; d_gene: .; j_gene: TRBJ2-1; CDR3nt: TGCGCCAGCAGCCAAGATGCGGGTGTGACCTACAATGAGCAGTTCTTC; CDR3aa: CASSQDAGVTYNEQFF
v_gene: TRBV10-3; abundance: .; d_gene: TRBD1; j_gene: TRBJ1-2; CDR3nt: TGTGCCATCAGTCACCGGGACAGGGACTATGGCTACACCTTC; CDR3aa: CAISHRDRDYGYTF
v_gene: TRBV7-8; abundance: .; d_gene: .; j_gene: TRBJ2-7; CDR3nt: TGTGCCAGCAGCTTCAGAAGTGTCAGGGGACTTGACGAGCAGTACTTC; CDR3aa: CASSFRSVRGLDEQYF
v_gene: TRBV29-1; abundance: .; d_gene: .; j_gene: TRBJ1-2; CDR3nt: TGCAGCGTTGATCCGGGTGTCTATGGCTACACCTTC; CDR3aa: CSVDPGVYGYTF
v_gene: TRBV28; abundance: .; d_gene: TRBD2; j_gene: TRBJ2-1; CDR3nt: TGTGCCAGCAGTTCGGGACTAGCCCCAAATGAGCAGTTCTTC; CDR3aa: CASSSGLAPNEQFF
v_gene: TRBV5-4; abundance: .; d_gene: TRBD2; j_gene: TRBJ2-7; CDR3nt: TGTGCCAGCAGCACCCCTAGCGGGGGCTACGAGCAGTACTTC; CDR3aa: CASSTPSGGYEQYF
v_gene: TRBV28; abundance: .; d_gene: .; j_gene: TRBJ1-2; CDR3nt: TGTGCCAGCAGTTCAACCATCCGGGGCTATTATGGCTACACCTTC; CDR3aa: CASSSTIRGYYGYTF
v_gene: TRBV7-7; abundance: .; d_gene: TRBD2; j_gene: TRBJ2-3; CDR3nt: TGTGCTAGCTCCCGGGGGGAGTTTAGCACAGATACGCAGTATTTT; CDR3aa: CASSRGEFSTDTQYF
v_gene: TRBV24-1; abundance: .; d_gene: TRBD1; j_gene: TRBJ2-7; CDR3nt: TGTGCCACCGCCGACAGGGCCTACGAGCAGTACTTC; CDR3aa: CATADRAYEQYF
v_gene: TRBV14; abundance: .; d_gene: .; j_gene: TRBJ2-7; CDR3nt: TGTGCCAGCAGCCAAGGAGGGGAGCAGTACTTC; CDR3aa: CASSQGGEQYF
v_gene: TRBV11-2; abundance: .; d_gene: .; j_gene: TRBJ1-2; CDR3nt: TGTGCCAGCAGCTTAGATGGTAGTAACTATGGCTACACCTTC; CDR3aa: CASSLDGSNYGYTF
v_gene: TRBV7-9; abundance: .; d_gene: .; j_gene: TRBJ1-2; CDR3nt: TGTGCCAGCAGCCTGGGGAGGGGATCTAACTATGGCTACACCTTC; CDR3aa: CASSLGRGSNYGYTF
v_gene: TRBV20-1; abundance: .; d_gene: .; j_gene: TRBJ1-5; CDR3nt: TGCAGTGCTAGTTCTGACCAGGGCGAGAATCAGCCCCAGCATTTT; CDR3aa: CSASSDQGENQPQHF